Listed here is a single T cell receptor beta chain. The clone's antigen remains unknown. No much larger clonotype is one base removed from it; base qualities were not supplied. Collaborating institutions collected whole blood in K2EDTA tubes following their own protocols. For TCRbeta analysis, collaborators shipped samples as frozen whole blood, isolated PBMCs, or DNA extracted from either of those sample types. TCRbeta CDR3 regions were amplified from genomic DNA by means of the immunoSEQ Assay, a bias-controlled multiplex PCR. As for the original processing: The number of nucleated cells in each sample was estimated by amplification of reference gene primers within the assay. Sequence reads were collapsed and filtered to measure the absolute abundance of every unique TCRbeta CDR3 rearrangement. For each sample, productive Simpson clonality was calculated as the square root of Simpson's diversity index across productive rearrangements. TCRdb obtained this table from immuneACCESS and retained in-frame rearrangements with V and J assigned. These tables miss some clones; where compared with another copy, unresolved V genes account for less than half of the shortfall, and the remainder is unexplained. That table supplies the V and J calls and clone size; D and trimming were determined from the DNA. Here the sample has about 230,000 clones; 83% occur a single time. Jointly, the top ten make up under 3% of the sample.

This specimen comes from a study of blood T cell repertoires in COVID-19 (dated by TCRdb to 2018 to 2020). At the level of the whole study: The collaborator samples originated in the United States, Italy and Spain and spanned the acute and convalescent phases of COVID-19. The prospective study material was composed of cDNA or gDNA derived from T cells, B-cell-depleted T cells, or PBMCs. Deeply sampled blood TCRbeta repertoires from subjects exposed to, actively infected with, or recovered from COVID-19 were included in the dataset. The repertoires were made available in a free public database intended to serve as a resource for research on the immune response to SARS-CoV-2. Samples came from the ongoing ImmuneRACE study (first 160 participants) plus 1,254 subjects from 6 global collaborators. Nearly every sample came with metadata listing a de-identified subject ID, COVID-19 status, age in years and sex. Where HLA class I and class II types were available, the types were taken from metadata supplied by the sample provider, not from assay-based typing. General findings and caveats noted by the study authors: Clinical and demographic metadata were provided uncurated, with the amount varying by source and participant.

The receptor's source is a woman aged 70 to 79 with active or convalescent COVID-19. Sequenced material: peripheral blood.

The nucleotides read TGTGCCAGCAGTCGGGACACTGAAGCTTTCTTT. Its amino acids are CASSRDTEAFF. Here the chain combines TRBV6-5 and TRBJ1-1, with no reliable assignment of the D segment. Deletion took 5 bases off V and 3 bases off J, with a span of 4 bases between the germline ends. Spanning cysteine to phenylalanine, the CDR3 consists of 11 amino acids. The kept DNA is CDR3 alone, 33 bases in frame from the first base. Via the germline V gene, CDR1 is MNHEY and CDR2 SVGAGI.